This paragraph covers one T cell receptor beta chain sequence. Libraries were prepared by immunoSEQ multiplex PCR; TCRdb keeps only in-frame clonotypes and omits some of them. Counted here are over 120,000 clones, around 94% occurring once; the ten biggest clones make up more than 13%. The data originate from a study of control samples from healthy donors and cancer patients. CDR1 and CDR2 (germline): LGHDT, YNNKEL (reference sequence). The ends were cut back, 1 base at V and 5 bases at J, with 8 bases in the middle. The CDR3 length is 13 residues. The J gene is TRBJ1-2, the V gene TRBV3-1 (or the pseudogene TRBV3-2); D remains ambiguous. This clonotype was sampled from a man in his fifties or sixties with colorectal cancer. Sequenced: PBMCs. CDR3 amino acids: CASSQGGGYGYTF. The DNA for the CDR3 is TGTGCCAGCAGCCAAGGGGGTGGGTATGGCTACACCTTC.